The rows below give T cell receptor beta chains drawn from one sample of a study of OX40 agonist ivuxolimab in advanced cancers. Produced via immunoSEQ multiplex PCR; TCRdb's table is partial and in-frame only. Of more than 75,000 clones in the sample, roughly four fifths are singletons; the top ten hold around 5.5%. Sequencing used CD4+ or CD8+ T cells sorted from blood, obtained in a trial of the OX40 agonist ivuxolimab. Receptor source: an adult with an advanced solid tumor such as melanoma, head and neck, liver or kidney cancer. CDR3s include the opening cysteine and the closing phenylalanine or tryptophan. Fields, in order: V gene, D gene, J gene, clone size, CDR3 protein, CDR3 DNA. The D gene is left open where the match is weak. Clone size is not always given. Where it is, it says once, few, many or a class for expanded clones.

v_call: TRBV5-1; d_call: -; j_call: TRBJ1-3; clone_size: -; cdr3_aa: CASSRDGGFGNTIYF; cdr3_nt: TGCGCCAGCAGCCGGGACGGAGGATTTGGAAACACCATATATTTT
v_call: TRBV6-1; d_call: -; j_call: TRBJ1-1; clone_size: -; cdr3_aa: CASSGGFVRNTEAFF; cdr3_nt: TGTGCCAGCAGTGGAGGATTTGTAAGGAACACTGAAGCTTTCTTT
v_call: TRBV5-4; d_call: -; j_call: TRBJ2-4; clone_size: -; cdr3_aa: CASSLGRAGAAKNIQYF; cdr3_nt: TGTGCCAGCAGCTTGGGGAGGGCGGGGGCAGCCAAAAACATTCAGTACTTC
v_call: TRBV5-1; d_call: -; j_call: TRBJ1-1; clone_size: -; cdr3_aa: CASSMAIGYTEAFF; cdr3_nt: TGCGCCAGCAGCATGGCCATTGGTTACACTGAAGCTTTCTTT
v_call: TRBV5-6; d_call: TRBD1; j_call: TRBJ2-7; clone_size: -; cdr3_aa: CASSFDRGHEQYF; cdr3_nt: TGTGCCAGCAGCTTCGACAGGGGTCACGAGCAGTACTTC
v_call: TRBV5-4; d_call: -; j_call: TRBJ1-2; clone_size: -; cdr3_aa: CASSLIFSGYTF; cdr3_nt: TGTGCCAGCAGCTTGATCTTCAGTGGCTACACCTTC
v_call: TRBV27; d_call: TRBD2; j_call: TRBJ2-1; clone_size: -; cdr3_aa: CASSFGGAVLNEQFF; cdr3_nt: TGTGCCAGCAGTTTCGGGGGGGCCGTACTGAATGAGCAGTTCTTC
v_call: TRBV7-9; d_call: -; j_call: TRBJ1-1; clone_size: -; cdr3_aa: CASSFTGQTEAFF; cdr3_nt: TGTGCCAGCAGCTTCACGGGTCAGACTGAAGCTTTCTTT
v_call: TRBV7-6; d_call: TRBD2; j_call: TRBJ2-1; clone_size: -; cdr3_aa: CASSLVGASGSRNEQFF; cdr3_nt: TGTGCCAGCAGCTTAGTGGGTGCTAGCGGGAGTAGGAATGAGCAGTTCTTC
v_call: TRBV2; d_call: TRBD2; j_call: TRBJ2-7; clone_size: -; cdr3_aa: CASRFGLAGEQYF; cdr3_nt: TGTGCCAGCCGCTTCGGACTAGCGGGGGAGCAGTACTTC
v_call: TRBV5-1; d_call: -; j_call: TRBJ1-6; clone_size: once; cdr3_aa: CASSLGEVSPLHF; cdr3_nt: TGCGCCAGCAGCTTGGGAGAGGTTTCACCCCTCCACTTT
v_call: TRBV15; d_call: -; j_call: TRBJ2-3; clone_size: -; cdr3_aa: CAASREAGTPSTDTQYF; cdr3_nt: TGTGCCGCCAGTCGCGAGGCCGGGACTCCTAGCACAGATACGCAGTATTTT
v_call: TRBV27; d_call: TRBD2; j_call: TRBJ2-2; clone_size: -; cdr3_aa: CASSRTSGVTGELFF; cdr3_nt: TGTGCCAGCAGCCGGACTAGCGGGGTTACCGGGGAGCTGTTTTTT
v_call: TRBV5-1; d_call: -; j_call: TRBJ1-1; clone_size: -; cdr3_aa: CASSPAGRTTAFF; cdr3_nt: TGCGCCAGCAGCCCGGCTGGGCGGACCACGGCTTTCTTT
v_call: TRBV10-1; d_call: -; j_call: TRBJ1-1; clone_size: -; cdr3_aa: CARVTLVPEAFF; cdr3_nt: TGCGCCAGAGTTACCCTCGTCCCTGAAGCTTTCTTT
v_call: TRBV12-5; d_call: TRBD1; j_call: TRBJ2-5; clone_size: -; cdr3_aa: CASGSTGGETQYF; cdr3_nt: TGTGCTAGTGGATCTACAGGGGGAGAGACCCAGTACTTC
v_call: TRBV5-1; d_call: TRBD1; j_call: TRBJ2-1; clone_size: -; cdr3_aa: CASSSQGPHYNEQFF; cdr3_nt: TGCGCCAGCAGCTCACAGGGGCCACATTACAATGAGCAGTTCTTC
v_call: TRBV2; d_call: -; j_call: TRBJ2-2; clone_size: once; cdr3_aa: CASRTQSMNTGELFF; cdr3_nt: TGTGCCAGCCGTACCCAATCGATGAACACCGGGGAGCTGTTTTTT
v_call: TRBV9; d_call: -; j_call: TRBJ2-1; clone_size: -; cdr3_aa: CASSVEDTYNEQFF; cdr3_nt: TGTGCCAGCAGCGTAGAAGACACATACAATGAGCAGTTCTTC
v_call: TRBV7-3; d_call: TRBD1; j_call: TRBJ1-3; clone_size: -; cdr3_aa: CASRYGQGISGNTIYF; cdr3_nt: TGTGCCAGCAGATATGGACAGGGAATCTCTGGAAACACCATATATTTT
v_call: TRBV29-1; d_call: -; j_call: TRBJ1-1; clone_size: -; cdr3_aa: CSVARTEAFF; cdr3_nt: TGCAGCGTTGCCCGTACTGAAGCTTTCTTT
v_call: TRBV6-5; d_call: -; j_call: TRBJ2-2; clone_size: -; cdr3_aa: CASSRDIGLTGELFF; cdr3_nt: TGTGCCAGCAGCAGGGACATCGGACTCACCGGGGAGCTGTTTTTT
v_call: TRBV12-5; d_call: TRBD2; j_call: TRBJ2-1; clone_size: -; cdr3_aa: CASGVGLAVYNEQFF; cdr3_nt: TGTGCTAGTGGTGTGGGACTAGCGGTCTACAATGAGCAGTTCTTC
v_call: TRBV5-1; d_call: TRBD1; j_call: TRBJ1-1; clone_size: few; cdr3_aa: CASSSTITGGTEAFF; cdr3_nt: TGCGCCAGCAGCTCAACGATAACAGGGGGCACTGAAGCTTTCTTT
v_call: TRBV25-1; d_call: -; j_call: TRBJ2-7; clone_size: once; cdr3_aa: CASSEVGAEQYF; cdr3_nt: TGTGCCAGCAGTGAAGTAGGGGCCGAGCAGTACTTC
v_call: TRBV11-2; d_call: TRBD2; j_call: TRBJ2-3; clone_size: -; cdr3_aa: CASSPRTSAGGNTQYF; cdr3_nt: TGTGCCAGCAGCCCTCGGACTAGCGCTGGGGGGAATACGCAGTATTTT
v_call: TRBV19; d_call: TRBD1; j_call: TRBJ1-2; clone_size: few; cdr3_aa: CASSMGTALVGYTF; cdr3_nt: TGTGCCAGTAGTATGGGGACAGCTTTGGTTGGCTACACCTTC
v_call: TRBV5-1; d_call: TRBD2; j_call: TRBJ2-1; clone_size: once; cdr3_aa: CASSLPPSWEGRDEQFF; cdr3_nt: TGCGCCAGCAGCTTGCCCCCCTCGTGGGAGGGCCGGGATGAGCAGTTCTTC
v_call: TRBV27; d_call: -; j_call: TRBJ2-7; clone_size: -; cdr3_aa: CASSTPGTQAPPEQYF; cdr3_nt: TGTGCCAGCAGTACCCCTGGGACCCAGGCCCCACCCGAGCAGTACTTC
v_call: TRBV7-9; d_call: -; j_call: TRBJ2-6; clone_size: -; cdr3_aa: CASSSTFAHSSGANVLTF; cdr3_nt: TGTGCCAGCAGCTCTACTTTTGCCCACAGCTCTGGGGCCAACGTCCTGACTTTC
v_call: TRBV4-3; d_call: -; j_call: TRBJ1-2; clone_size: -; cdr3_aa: CASSQGLEFNYGYTF; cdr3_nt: TGCGCCAGCAGCCAAGGCCTCGAATTTAACTATGGCTACACCTTC
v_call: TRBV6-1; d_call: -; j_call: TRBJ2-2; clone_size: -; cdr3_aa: CASIIFIRGTGELFF; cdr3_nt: TGTGCCAGCATTATTTTTATAAGGGGAACCGGGGAGCTGTTTTTT
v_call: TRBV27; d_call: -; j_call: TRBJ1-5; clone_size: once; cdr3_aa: CASSFGGDQPQHF; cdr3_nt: TGTGCCAGCAGTTTTGGGGGAGACCAGCCCCAGCATTTT
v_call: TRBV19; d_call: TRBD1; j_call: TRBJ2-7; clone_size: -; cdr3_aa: CASSDRGYEQYF; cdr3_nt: TGTGCCAGTAGTGACAGGGGTTACGAGCAGTACTTC
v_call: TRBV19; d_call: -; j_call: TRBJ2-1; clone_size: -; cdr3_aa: CASSYYMDGNNEQFF; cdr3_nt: TGTGCCAGTAGTTACTACATGGACGGCAATAATGAGCAGTTCTTC
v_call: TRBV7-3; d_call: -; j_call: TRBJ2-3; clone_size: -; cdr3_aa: CASSPGPTDTQYF; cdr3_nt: TGTGCCAGCAGCCCCGGACCCACAGATACGCAGTATTTT
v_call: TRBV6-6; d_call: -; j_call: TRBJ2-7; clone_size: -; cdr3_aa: CASSRGSGWSEQYF; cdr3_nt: TGTGCCAGCAGTCGGGGGTCGGGATGGTCCGAGCAGTACTTC
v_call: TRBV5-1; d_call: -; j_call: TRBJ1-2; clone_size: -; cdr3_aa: CASSLLGNYGYTF; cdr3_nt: TGCGCCAGCAGCTTGTTAGGGAACTATGGCTACACCTTC
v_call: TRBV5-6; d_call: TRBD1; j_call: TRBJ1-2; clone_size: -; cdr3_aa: CASSLPTGRGYTF; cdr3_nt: TGTGCCAGCAGCTTGCCGACAGGGCGGGGCTACACCTTC
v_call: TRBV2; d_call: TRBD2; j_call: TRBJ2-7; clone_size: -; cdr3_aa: CASRTSGGSEQYF; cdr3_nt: TGTGCCAGCAGGACTAGCGGGGGGAGTGAGCAGTACTTC
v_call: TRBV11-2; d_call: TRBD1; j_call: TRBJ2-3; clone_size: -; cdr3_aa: CASSLPGQIFTDTQYF; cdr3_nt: TGTGCCAGCAGCTTACCGGGACAGATTTTTACAGATACGCAGTATTTT
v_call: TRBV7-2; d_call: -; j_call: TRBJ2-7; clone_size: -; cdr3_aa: CASSFSSRDWSEQYF; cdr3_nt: TGTGCCAGCAGCTTTTCTTCGCGGGATTGGTCCGAGCAGTACTTC
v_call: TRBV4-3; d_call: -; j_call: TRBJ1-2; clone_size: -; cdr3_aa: CASSQGYRDYGYTF; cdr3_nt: TGCGCCAGCAGCCAAGGGTATAGGGACTATGGCTACACCTTC
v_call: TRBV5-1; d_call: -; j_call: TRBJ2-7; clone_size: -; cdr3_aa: CASSQTVSSYEQYF; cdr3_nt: TGCGCCAGCAGCCAGACAGTTAGCTCCTACGAGCAGTACTTC
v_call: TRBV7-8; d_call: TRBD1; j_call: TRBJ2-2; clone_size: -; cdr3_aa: CASSLGGTEDGELFF; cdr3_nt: TGTGCCAGCAGCTTAGGAGGGACAGAAGACGGGGAGCTGTTTTTT
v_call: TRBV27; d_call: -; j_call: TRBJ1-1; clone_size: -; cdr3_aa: CASSLSVGGTEAFF; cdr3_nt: TGTGCCAGCAGTTTATCGGTGGGGGGCACTGAAGCTTTCTTT
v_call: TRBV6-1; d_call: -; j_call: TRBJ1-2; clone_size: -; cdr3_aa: CASSPREGTNYGYTF; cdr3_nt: TGTGCCAGCAGCCCGCGGGAGGGGACTAACTATGGCTACACCTTC
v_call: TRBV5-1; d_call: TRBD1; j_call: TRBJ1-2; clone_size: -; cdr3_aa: CASSFPGQGNGYTF; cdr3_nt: TGCGCCAGCAGCTTCCCGGGACAGGGCAATGGCTACACCTTC
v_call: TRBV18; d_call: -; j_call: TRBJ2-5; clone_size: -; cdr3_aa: CASSPNSQETQYF; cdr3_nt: TGTGCCAGCTCACCCAACAGCCAAGAGACCCAGTACTTC
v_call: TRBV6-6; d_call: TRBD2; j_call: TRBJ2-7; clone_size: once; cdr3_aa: CATLFFSGGQMKQYF; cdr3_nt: TGTGCCACCCTCTTTTTTAGCGGGGGACAAATGAAGCAGTACTTC